The 5 T cell receptor beta chains reported below all come from one sample, sequenced in a study of cytomegalovirus exposure and HLA in healthy donors (dated by TCRdb to 2016 to 2017). Receptor amplification or capture employed the immunoSEQ multiplex PCR assay. The multiplex PCR relied on a mix of 60 forward primers for TCR Vbeta segments and 13 reverse primers for TCR Jbeta segments. Here the immuneACCESS table is served through TCRdb, limited to in-frame sequences with V and J called. Missing clones are a known gap in these copies; in checked studies unresolved V genes cover under half, and the rest lacks a known reason. The sample table shows about 150,000 clones, and 77% are seen once. The top ten clonotypes cover 3% to 4.5% of the sample. Sample: PBMCs. These TCRs come from a male donor in good health and CMV-seronegative.

A remark on this clone: Germline and junction disagree at one end, which may indicate a read error. V usage is TRBV9 and J usage is TRBJ2-7; TRBD2 aligns across 7 bases. Germline V gives CDR1 SGDLS, CDR2 YYNGEE. CDR3 size: 13 residues. DNA of the CDR3: TGTGCCGGCAGCGTAGCCGGGGGGTATGAGCAGTACTTC. The encoded protein is CAGSVAGGYEQYF.

The chain combines TRBV5-1 with TRBJ1-3; TRBD1 is a possible D gene (5 bases). This CDR3 is built from 14 residues. Trimming removed 0 bases at V and 2 bases at J, with 6 bases between. Germline V gene sequence: CDR1 SGHRS, CDR2 YFSETQ. CDR3 sequence reads: CASSLGQTGNTIYF. In DNA, the CDR3 is TGCGCCAGCAGCTTGGGACAGACTGGAAACACCATATATTTT.

The J gene is TRBJ2-5, the V gene TRBV6-6; the D is unclear. The CDR3 covers 13 residues. Germline CDR1 is MNHNY and CDR2 is SVGAGI (reference sequence). The V gene lost 2 bases and the J gene lost 0 bases, with 4 bases spanning the gap. CDR3 residues: CASSYLYQETQYF. DNA of the CDR3: TGTGCCAGCAGTTACCTGTACCAAGAGACCCAGTACTTC.

This sequence joins TRBV7-2 and TRBJ2-7; 7 bases agree with TRBD2. J was trimmed by 3 bases and V by 1 base; bases with no gene match: 3. Germline V CDR1 and CDR2: SGHTA, FQGNSA. This CDR3 is 14 amino acids long. This chain's CDR3 is CASSLGGSLYEQYF. CDR3 coding DNA: TGTGCCAGCAGCTTAGGCGGGAGTCTCTACGAGCAGTACTTC.

This chain's CDR3 is CASSRGGSTGELFF. The DNA of the CDR3 is TGTGCCAGCAGTCGGGGAGGGAGCACCGGGGAGCTGTTTTTT. The chain carries TRBV6-4 and TRBJ2-2; 7 positions match TRBD2. Germline V gene sequence: CDR1 MRHNA, CDR2 SNTAGT. The CDR3 has 14 amino acids. Trimming cost V 5 bases and J 4 bases; bases outside gene matches: 4.